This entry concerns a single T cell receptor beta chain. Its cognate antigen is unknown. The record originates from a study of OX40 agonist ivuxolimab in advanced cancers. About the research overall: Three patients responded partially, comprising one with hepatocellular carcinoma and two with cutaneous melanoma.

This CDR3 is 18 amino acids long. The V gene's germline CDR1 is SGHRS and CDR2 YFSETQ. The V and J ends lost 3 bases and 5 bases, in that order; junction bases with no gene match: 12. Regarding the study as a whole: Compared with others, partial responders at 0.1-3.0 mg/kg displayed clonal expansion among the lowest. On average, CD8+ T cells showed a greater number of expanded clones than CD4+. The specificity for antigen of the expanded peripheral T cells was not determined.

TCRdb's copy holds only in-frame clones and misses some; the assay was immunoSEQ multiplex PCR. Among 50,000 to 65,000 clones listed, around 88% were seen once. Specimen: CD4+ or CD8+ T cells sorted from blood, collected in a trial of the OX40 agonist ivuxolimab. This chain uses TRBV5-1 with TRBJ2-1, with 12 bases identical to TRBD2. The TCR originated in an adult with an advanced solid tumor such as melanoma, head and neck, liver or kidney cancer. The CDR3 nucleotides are TGCGCCAGCAGCTCTACACGGACTAGCGGGACTACAAACAATGAGCAGTTCTTC. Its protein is CASSSTRTSGTTNNEQFF.